The T cell receptor beta chain under discussion was sequenced for a study of T cells in Graves' hyperthyroidism and ophthalmopathy. The TCR beta CDR3 regions underwent amplification using RNA transcripts as the source. A set of HTBI primers served as the primers for a first-round RT-PCR of the TCR CDR3. TCRdb used MiXCR to reprocess the multiplex PCR reads, holding one entry per CDR3 protein. The repertoire has fewer than 650,000 distinct CDR3 sequences, 14% of them found once; the top ten carry roughly 6.9%. Study-wide results and caveats: Model output signaled ophthalmopathy a median approximately 6 months ahead of onset.

Germline CDR1 is SGHDT and CDR2 is YYEEEE. This CDR3 has 16 amino acids. The V end lost 0 bases, the J end lost 3 bases, and 16 bases lay between the germline ends. Concerning this clonotype itself: The antigen remains undetermined.

The TCR sequence derives from a woman between 18 and 29 years old with Graves' ophthalmopathy. The specimen was blood. The chain is built from TRBV5-6 and TRBJ2-7; D perhaps matches TRBD1 (6 bases). For the CDR3, the DNA is TGTGCCAGCAGCTTGGATCCGCTCCAAGGGGGCTACGAGCAGTACTTC. This codes for CASSLDPLQGGYEQYF.